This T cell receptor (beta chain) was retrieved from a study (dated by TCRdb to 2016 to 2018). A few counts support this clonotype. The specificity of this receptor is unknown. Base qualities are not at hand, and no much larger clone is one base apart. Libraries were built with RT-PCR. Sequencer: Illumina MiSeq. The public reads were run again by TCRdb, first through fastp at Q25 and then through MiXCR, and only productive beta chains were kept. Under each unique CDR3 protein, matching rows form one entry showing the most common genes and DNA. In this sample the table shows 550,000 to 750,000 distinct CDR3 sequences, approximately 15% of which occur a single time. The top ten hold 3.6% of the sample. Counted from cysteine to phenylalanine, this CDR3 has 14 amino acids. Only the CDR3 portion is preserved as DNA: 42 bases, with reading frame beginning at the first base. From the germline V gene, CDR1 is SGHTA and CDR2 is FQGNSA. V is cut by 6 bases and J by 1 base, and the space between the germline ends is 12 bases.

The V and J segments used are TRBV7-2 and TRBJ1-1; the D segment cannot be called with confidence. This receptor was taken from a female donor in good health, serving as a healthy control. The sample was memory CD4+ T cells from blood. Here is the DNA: TGTGCCAGCAGTCGAATGATCGGGAACACTGAAGCTTTCTTT. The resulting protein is CASSRMIGNTEAFF.